Reported below is one T cell receptor beta chain. Its target is not known. The sample originates from a study of shared clonotypes between healthy human individuals. Looking at the study overall: Researchers drew samples from two women and a few men aged 18 to 49.

For sorted subsets, 150 to 200 ng DNA per replicate equaled about 30,000 T cell genomes. Clones were sequenced by immunoSEQ multiplex PCR, and TCRdb holds only the in-frame ones, with some missing. The sample contains around 2,100,000 clones, just under 95% of which appear only once. CD45RO-negative, CCR7-selected cells formed the naive CD8 fraction, which excluded terminally differentiated effector memory CD45RA+ cells. Study-wide results and limits: It was the non-shared clonotypes that had lower generation probabilities than clonotypes shared by all four donors. Relative to memory subsets, naive subsets generally showed larger estimated richness.

This CDR3 is 14 amino acids long. Trimming removed 6 bases from V and 4 bases from J; junction bases left unmatched: 10. The germline V gene has CDR1 SQVTM and CDR2 ANQGSEA. Sequenced input: naive CD8+ T cells sorted from blood. This receptor was identified in a man aged 18 to 35 in good health. The V call is TRBV29-1, the J call TRBJ1-2; 8 bases match TRBD1. The CDR3 spells CSVVGTGQAYGYTF. CDR3 coding DNA: TGCAGCGTAGTTGGAACGGGACAGGCCTATGGCTACACCTTC.